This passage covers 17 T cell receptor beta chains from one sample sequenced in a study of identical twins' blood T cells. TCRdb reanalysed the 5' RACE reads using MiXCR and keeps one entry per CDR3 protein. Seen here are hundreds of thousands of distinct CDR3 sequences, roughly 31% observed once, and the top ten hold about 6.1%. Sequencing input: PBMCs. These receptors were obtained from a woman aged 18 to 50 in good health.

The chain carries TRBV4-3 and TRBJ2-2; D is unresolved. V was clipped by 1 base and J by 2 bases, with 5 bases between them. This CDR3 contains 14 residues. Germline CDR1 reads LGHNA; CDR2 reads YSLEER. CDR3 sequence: CASSQVPNTGELFF. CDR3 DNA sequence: TGCGCCAGCAGCCAAGTACCTAACACCGGGGAGCTGTTTTTT.

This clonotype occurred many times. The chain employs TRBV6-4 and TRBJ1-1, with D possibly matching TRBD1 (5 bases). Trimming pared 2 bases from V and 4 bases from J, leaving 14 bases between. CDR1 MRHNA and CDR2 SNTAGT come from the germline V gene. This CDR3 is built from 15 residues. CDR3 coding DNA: TGTGCCAGCAGTGACGAGCGGGGGGTCGGCACTGAAGCTTTCTTT. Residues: CASSDERGVGTEAFF.

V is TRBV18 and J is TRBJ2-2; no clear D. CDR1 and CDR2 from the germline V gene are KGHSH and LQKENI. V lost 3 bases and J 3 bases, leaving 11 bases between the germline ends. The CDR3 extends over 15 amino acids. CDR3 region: CASSPWARDTGELFF. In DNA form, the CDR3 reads TGTGCCAGCTCACCCTGGGCCCGCGACACCGGGGAGCTGTTTTTT.

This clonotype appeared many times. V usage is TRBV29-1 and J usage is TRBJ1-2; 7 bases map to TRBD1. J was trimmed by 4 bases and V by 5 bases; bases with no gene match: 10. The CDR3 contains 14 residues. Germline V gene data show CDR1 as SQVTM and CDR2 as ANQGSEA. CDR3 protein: CSVLEGANIYGYTF. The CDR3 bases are TGCAGCGTTTTGGAGGGGGCGAATATCTATGGCTACACCTTC.

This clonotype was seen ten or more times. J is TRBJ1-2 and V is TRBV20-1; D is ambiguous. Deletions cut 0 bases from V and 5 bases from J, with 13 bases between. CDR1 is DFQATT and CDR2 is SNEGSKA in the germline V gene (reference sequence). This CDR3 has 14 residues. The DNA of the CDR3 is TGCAGTGCTAGAGATCCAGGAGAGGGATATGGCTACACCTTC. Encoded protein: CSARDPGEGYGYTF.

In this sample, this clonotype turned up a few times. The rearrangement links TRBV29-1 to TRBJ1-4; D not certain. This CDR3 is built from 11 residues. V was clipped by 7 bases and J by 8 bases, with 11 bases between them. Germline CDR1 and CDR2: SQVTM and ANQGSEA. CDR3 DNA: TGCAGCGGGAACAGAGGGGAAAAACTGTTTTTT. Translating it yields CSGNRGEKLFF.

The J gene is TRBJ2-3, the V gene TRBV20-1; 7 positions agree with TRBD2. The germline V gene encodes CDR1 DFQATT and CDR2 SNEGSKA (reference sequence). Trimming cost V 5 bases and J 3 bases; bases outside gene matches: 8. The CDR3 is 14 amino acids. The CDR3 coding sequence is TGCAGTGCTGCGGTGGGGGGGAGGACAGATACGCAGTATTTT. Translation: CSAAVGGRTDTQYF.

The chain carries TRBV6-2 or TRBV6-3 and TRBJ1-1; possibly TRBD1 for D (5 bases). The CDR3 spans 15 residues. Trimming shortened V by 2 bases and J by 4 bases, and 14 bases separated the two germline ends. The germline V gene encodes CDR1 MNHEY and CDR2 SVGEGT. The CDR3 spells CASSYGAGWGTEAFF. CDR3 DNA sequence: TGTGCCAGCAGTTACGGGGCAGGATGGGGCACTGAAGCTTTCTTT.

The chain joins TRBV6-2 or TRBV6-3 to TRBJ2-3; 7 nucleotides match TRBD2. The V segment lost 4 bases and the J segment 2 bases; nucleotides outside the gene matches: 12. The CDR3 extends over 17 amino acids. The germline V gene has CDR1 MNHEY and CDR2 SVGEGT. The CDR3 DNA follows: TGTGCCAGCAGTTTCAAATTCGGGACTACCGACACAGATACGCAGTATTTT. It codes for CASSFKFGTTDTDTQYF.

The DNA for the CDR3 is TGCAGTGCTAGTCCGCTGACAGGAATCTACGAGCAGTACTTC. It translates to CSASPLTGIYEQYF. The gene calls are TRBV20-1 and TRBJ2-7; D is perhaps TRBD1 (6 bases). The CDR3 totals 14 residues. Trimming pared 3 bases from V and 3 bases from J, leaving 15 bases between. Germline loops: CDR1 DFQATT, CDR2 SNEGSKA (reference sequence).

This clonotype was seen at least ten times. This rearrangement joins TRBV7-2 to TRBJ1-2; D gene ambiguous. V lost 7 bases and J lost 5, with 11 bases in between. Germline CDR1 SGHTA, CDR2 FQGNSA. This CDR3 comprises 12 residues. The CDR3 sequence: CASTLAGYGYTF. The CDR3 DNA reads TGTGCCAGCACCCTTGCTGGGTATGGCTACACCTTC.

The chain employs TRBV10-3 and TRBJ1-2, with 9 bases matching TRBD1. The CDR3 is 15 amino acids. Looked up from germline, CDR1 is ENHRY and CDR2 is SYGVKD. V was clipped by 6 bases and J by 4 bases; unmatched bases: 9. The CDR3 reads CAIRGDREATYGYTF. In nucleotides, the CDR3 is TGTGCCATCAGGGGGGACAGGGAAGCGACCTATGGCTACACCTTC.

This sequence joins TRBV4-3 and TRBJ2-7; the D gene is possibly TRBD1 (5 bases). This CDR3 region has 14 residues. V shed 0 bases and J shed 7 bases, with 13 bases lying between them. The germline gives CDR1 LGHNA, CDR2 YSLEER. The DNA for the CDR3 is TGCGCCAGCAGCCAAGAAACCAGGGCGAGGGAGCAGTACTTC. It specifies CASSQETRAREQYF.

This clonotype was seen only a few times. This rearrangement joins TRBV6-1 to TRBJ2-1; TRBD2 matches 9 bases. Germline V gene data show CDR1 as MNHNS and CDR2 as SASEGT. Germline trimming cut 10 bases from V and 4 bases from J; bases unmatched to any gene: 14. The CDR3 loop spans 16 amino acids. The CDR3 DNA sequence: TGTGCCACGGAAGGAGCCGGACTAGCGAGATACAATGAGCAGTTCTTC. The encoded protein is CATEGAGLARYNEQFF.

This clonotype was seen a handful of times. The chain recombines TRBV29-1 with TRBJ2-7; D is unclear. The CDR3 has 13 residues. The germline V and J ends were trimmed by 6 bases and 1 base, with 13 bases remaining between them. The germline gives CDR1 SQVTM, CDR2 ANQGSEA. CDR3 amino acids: CSVPGRHSYEQYF. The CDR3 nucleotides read TGCAGCGTGCCCGGCAGGCATTCCTACGAGCAGTACTTC.

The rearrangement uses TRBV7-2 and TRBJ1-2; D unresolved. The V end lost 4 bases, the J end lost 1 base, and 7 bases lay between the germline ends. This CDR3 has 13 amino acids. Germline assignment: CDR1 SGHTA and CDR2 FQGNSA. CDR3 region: CASSSRLNYGYTF. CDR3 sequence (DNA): TGTGCCAGCAGCTCCCGACTTAACTATGGCTACACCTTC.

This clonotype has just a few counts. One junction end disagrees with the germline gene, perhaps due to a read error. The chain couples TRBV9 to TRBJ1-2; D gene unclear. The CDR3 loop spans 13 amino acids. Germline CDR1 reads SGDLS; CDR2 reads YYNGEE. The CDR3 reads CTSSFGEGDGYTF. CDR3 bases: TGTACCAGCAGCTTCGGCGAGGGCGATGGCTACACCTTC.